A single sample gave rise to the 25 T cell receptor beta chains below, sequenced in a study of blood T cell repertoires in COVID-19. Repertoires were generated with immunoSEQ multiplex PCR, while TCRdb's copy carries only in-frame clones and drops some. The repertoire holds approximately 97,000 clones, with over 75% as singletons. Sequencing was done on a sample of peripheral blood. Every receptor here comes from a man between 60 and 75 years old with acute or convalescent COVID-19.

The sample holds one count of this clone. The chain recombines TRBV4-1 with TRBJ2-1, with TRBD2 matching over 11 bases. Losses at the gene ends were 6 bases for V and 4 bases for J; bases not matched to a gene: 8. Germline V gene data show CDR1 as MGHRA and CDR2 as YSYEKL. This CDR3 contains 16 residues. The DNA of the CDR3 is TGCGCCAGCAGGGCAACTACTAGCGGGGGATACAATGAGCAGTTCTTC. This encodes CASRATTSGGYNEQFF.

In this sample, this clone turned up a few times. CDR3 nucleotides: TGTGCCAGCAGCTTAGAGCACTCTGGAAACACCATATATTTT. Translation gives CASSLEHSGNTIYF. J is TRBJ1-3 and V is TRBV7-6, with D uncertain. Germline lookup yields CDR1 SGHVS and CDR2 FNYEAQ. The ends were cut back, 1 base at V and 0 bases at J, with 4 bases in the middle. This CDR3 is 14 amino acids long.

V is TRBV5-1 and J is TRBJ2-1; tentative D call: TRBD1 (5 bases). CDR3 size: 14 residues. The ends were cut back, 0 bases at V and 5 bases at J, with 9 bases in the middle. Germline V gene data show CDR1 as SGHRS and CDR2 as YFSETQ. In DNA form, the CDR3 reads TGCGCCAGCAGCTTGGGGACACCCAACAATGAGCAGTTCTTC. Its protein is CASSLGTPNNEQFF. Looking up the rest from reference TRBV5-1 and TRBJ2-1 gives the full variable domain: KAGVTQTPRYLIKTRGQQVTLSCSPISGHRSVSWYQQTPGQGLQFLFEYFSETQRNKGNFPGRFSGRQFSNSRSEMNVSTLELGDSALYLCASSLGTPNNEQFFGPGTRLTVL.

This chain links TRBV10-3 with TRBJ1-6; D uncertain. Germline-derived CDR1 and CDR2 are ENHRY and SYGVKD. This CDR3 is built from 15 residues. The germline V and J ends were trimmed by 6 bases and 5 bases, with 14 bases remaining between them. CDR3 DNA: TGTGCCATCAGAAGTGAGGGAATCAATAATTCACCCCTCCACTTT. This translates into CAIRSEGINNSPLHF.

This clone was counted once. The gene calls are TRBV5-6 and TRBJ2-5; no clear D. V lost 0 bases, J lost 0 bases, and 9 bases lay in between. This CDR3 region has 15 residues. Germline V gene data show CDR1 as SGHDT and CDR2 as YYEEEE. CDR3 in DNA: TGTGCCAGCAGCTTGGCCGTCGGAGACCAAGAGACCCAGTACTTC. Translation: CASSLAVGDQETQYF.

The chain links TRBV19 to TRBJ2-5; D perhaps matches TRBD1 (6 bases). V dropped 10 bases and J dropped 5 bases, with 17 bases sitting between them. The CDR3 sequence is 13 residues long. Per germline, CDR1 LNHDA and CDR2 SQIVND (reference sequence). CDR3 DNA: TGTGCCACCCAAAGAGGGCAGGGGGAGACCCAGTACTTC. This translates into CATQRGQGETQYF.

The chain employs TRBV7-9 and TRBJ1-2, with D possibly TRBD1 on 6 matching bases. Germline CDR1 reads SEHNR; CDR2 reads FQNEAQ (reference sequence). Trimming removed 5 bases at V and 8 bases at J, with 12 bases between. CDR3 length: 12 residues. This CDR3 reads CASSPTGRGYTF. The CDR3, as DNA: TGTGCCAGCAGCCCTACAGGGAGAGGCTACACCTTC.

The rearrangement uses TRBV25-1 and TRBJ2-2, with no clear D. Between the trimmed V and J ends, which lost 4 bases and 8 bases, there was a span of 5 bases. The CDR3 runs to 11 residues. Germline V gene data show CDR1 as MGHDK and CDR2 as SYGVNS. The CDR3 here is CASSGSGELFF. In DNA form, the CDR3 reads TGTGCCAGCAGTGGTTCAGGGGAGCTGTTTTTT.

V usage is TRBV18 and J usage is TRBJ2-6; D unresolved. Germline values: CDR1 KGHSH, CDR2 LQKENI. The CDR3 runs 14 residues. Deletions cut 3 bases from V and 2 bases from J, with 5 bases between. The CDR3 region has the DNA TGTGCCAGCTCACCTCAGACTGGGGCCAACGTCCTGACTTTC. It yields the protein CASSPQTGANVLTF.

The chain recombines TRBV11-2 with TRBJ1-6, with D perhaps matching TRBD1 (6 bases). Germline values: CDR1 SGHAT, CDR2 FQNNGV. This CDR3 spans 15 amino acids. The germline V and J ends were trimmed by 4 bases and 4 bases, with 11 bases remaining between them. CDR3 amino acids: CASSSGTPYNSPLHF. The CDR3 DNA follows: TGTGCCAGCAGCTCTGGGACACCGTATAATTCACCCCTCCACTTT.

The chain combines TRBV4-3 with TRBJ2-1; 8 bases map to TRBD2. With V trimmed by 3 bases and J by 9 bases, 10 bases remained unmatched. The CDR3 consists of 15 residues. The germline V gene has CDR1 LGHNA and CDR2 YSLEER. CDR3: CASSQDTPGLGEQFF. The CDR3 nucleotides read TGCGCCAGCAGCCAGGACACTCCGGGACTAGGTGAGCAGTTCTTC.

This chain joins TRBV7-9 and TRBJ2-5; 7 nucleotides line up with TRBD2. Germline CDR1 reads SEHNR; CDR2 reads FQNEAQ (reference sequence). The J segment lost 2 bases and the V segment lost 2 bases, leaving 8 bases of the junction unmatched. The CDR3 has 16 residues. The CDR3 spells CASSLHFGLGQETQYF. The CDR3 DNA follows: TGTGCCAGCAGCTTACACTTCGGACTAGGGCAAGAGACCCAGTACTTC.

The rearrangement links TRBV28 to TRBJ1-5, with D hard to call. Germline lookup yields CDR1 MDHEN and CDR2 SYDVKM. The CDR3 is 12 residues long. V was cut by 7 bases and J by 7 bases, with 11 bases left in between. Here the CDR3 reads CASNESRQPQHF. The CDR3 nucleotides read TGTGCCAGCAACGAGTCTAGGCAGCCCCAGCATTTT. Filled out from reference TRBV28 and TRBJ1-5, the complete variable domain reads DVKVTQSSRYLVKRTGEKVFLECVQDMDHENMFWYRQDPGLGLRLIYFSYDVKMKEKGDIPEGYSVSREKKERFSLILESASTNQTSMYLCASNESRQPQHFGDGTRLSIL.

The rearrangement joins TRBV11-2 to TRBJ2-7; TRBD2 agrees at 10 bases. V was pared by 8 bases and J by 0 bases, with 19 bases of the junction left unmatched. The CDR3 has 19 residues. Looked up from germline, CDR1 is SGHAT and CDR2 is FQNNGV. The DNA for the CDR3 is TGTGCCAGCTTAGGGTACAGGACTAGCGGCAAGGGTGACTCCTACGAGCAGTACTTC. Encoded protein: CASLGYRTSGKGDSYEQYF.

The CDR3 nucleotides are TGCGCCAGCAGTGAGTCTCGGCTAGCGGGGGACCACAATGAGCAGTTCTTC. It specifies CASSESRLAGDHNEQFF. This rearrangement joins TRBV10-1 to TRBJ2-1; TRBD2 agrees at 10 bases. This CDR3 is built from 17 residues. Germline lookup yields CDR1 WNHNN and CDR2 SYGVQD (reference sequence). V was clipped by 0 bases and J by 5 bases; unmatched bases: 7.

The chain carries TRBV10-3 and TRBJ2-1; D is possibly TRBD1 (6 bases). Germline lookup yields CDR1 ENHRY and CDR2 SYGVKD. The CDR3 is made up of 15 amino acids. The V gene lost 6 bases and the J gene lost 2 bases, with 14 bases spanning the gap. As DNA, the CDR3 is TGTGCCATCAGCATAACAGGGTGGCCCTACAATGAGCAGTTCTTC. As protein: CAISITGWPYNEQFF.

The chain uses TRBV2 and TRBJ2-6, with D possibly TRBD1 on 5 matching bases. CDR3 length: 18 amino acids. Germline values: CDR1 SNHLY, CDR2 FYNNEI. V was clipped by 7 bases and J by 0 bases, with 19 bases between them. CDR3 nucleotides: TGTGCCAGCATACAGAACAGGCTACTGGGCTCTGGGGCCAACGTCCTGACTTTC. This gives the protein CASIQNRLLGSGANVLTF. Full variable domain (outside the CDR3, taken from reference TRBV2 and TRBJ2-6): EPEVTQTPSHQVTQMGQEVILRCVPISNHLYFYWYRQILGQKVEFLVSFYNNEISEKSEIFDDQFSVERPDGSNFTLKIRSTKLEDSAMYFCASIQNRLLGSGANVLTFGAGSRLTVL.

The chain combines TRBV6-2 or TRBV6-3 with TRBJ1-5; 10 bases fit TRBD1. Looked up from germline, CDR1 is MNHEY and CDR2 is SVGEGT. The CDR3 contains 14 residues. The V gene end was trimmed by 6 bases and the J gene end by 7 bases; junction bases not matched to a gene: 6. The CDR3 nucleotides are TGTGCCAGCAGCGGACAGGGGGATGGACAGCCCCAGCATTTT. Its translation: CASSGQGDGQPQHF.

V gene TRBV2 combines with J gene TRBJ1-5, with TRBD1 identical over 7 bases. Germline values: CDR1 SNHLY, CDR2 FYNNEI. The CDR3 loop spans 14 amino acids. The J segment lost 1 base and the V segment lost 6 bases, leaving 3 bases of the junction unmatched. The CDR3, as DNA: TGTGCCAGCAGGACAGGGTTGAGCAATCAGCCCCAGCATTTT. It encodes CASRTGLSNQPQHF.

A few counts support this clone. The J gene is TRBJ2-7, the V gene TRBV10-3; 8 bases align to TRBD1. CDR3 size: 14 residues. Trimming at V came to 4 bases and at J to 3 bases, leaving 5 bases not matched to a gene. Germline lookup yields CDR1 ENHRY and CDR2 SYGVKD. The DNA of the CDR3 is TGTGCCATCAGTGTTTCGGGACAGGACTACGAGCAGTACTTC. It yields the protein CAISVSGQDYEQYF.

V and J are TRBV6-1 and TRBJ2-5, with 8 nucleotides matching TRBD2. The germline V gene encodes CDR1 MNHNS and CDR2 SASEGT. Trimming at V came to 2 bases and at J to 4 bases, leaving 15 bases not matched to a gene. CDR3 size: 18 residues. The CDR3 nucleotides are TGTGCCAGCAGTGAAAGTCCCCGGAGTAGCGGGATCGGAGAGACCCAGTACTTC. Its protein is CASSESPRSSGIGETQYF.

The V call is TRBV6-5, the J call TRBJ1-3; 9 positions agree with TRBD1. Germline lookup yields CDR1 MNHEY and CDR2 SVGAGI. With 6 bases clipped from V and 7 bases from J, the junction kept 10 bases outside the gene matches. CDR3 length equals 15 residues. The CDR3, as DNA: TGTGCCAGCAGCATCGGACAGGGGTATCGCAACACCATATATTTT. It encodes CASSIGQGYRNTIYF.

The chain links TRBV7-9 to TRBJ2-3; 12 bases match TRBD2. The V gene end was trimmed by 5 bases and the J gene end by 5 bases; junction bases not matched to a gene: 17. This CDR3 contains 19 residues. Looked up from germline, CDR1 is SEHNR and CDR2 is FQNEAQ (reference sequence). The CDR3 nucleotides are TGTGCCAGCAGCCTTAGGGGTCTTCCTAGCGGGGGGGCAGAAGATACGCAGTATTTT. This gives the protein CASSLRGLPSGGAEDTQYF.

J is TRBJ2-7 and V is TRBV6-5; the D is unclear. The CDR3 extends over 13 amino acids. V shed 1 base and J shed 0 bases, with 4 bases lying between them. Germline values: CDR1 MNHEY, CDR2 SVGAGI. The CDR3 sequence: CASSYLYSYEQYF. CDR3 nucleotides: TGTGCCAGCAGTTACTTATACTCCTACGAGCAGTACTTC.

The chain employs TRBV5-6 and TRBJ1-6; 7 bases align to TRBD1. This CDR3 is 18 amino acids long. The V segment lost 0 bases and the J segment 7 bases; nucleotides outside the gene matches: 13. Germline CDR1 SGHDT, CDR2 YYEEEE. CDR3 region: CASSLVRIGRGTNSPLHF. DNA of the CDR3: TGTGCCAGCAGCTTGGTCAGAATCGGCAGGGGGACAAATTCACCCCTCCACTTT.